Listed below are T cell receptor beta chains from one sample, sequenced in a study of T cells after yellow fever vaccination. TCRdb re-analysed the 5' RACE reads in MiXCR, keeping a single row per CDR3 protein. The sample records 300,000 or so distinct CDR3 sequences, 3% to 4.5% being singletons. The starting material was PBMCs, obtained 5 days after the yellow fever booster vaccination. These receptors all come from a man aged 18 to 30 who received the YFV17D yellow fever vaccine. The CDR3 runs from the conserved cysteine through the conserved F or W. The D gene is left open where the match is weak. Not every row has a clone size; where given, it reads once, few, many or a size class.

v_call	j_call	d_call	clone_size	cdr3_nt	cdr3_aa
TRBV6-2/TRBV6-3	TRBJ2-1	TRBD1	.	TGTGCCAGCAGAACCCCTACAGGGGCCATCTACAATGAGCAGTTCTTC	CASRTPTGAIYNEQFF
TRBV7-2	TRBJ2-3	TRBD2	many	TGTGCCAGCAGCGTACAAAGCGGGGGTAACACAGATACGCAGTATTTT	CASSVQSGGNTDTQYF
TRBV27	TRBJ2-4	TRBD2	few	TGTGCCAGCAGTCCCCTAGCGGGGGGGGGGAACATTCAGTACTTC	CASSPLAGGGNIQYF
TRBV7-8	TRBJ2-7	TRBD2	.	TGTGCCAGCACCCAACGGAGGCTAGCGGGGGGCCGGCAGTACTTC	CASTQRRLAGGRQYF
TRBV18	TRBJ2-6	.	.	TGTGCCAGCTCACCACCGTCGACAGTCGGCGTCCTGACTTTC	CASSPPSTVGVLTF
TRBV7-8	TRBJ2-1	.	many	TGTGCCAGCAGCTTACCTCAGCGGTTTGGGTCCTACAATGAGCAGTTCTTC	CASSLPQRFGSYNEQFF
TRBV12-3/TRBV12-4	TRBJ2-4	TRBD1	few	TGTGCCAGCAGTCTGCCACAGGGGGCTAACATTCAGTACTTC	CASSLPQGANIQYF
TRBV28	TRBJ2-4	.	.	TGTGCCAGCAGTCCGCTGCTACTCCAAGGCAAAGCCAAAAACATTCAGTACTTC	CASSPLLLQGKAKNIQYF
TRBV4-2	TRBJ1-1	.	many	TGTGCCAGCAGCCGCGGGGCGGCTGAGAACACTGAAGCTTTCTTT	CASSRGAAENTEAFF
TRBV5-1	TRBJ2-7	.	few	TGCGCCAGCAGCTTCGAGGACAGTCTCTACGAGCAGTACTTC	CASSFEDSLYEQYF
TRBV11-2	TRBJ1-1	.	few	TGTGCCAGCAGCCATGGGGGAGGTAACACTGAAGCTTTCTTT	CASSHGGGNTEAFF
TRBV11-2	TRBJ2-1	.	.	TGTGCCAGCAGCTACCTTGGGGAGCAGTTCTTC	CASSYLGEQFF
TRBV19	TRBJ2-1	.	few	TGTGCCAGTAGTTGGAATAGTAGGAATGAGCAGTTCTTC	CASSWNSRNEQFF
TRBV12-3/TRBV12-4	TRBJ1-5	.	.	TGTGCCAGCAGTTTCGGACAGTACAATCAGCCCCAGCATTTT	CASSFGQYNQPQHF
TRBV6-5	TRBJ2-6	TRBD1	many	TGTGCCAGCACCAGACAGGGTTTTGGGGCCAACGTCCTGACTTTC	CASTRQGFGANVLTF
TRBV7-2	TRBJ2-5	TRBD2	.	TGTGCCAGCAGCCAGGGGCTAGCGGGGGGGGTTGAGACCCAGTACTTC	CASSQGLAGGVETQYF
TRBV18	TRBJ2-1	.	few	TGTGCCAGCTCACCAAGAACAGGTGAGAATGAGCAGTTCTTC	CASSPRTGENEQFF
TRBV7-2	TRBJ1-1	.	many	TGTGCCAGCAGCCGTGGTGGGGTCAGTAACACTGAAGCTTTCTTT	CASSRGGVSNTEAFF
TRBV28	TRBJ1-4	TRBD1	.	TGTGCCAGCAGATGGGACAGGGACTCCGAAAAACTGTTTTTT	CASRWDRDSEKLFF
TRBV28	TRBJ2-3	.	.	TGTGCCAGCAGTTCCCCGGGGCACACAGATACGCAGTATTTT	CASSSPGHTDTQYF
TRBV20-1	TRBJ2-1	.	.	TGCAGTGCCCGACCCACGGCTGAGCAGTTCTTC	CSARPTAEQFF
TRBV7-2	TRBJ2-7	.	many	TGTGCCAGCAGCCCAGACGGTTACGAGCAGTACTTC	CASSPDGYEQYF
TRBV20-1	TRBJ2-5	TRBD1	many	TGCAGTGCTAGTGGGGACAGGGGGCGCGAGGAGACCCAGTACTTC	CSASGDRGREETQYF
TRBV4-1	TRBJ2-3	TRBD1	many	TGCGCCAGCAGCCAGGGCTTCTTACAGGGGGTATACACAGATACGCAGTATTTT	CASSQGFLQGVYTDTQYF
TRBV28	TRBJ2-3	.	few	TGTGCCAGCAGTCCTAGCCAGGTGAAGTATTTT	CASSPSQVKYF
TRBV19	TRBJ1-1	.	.	TGTGCCAGTAAGGCCTCTATCACTGAAGCTTTCTTT	CASKASITEAFF
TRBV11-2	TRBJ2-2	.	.	TGTGCCAGCAGCTTAGAACCAGGGCCCGGGGAGCTGTTTTTT	CASSLEPGPGELFF
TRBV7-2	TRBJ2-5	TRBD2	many	TGTGCCAGCAGCTTGGGCCCACTAGCGAGCCAAGAGACCCAGTACTTC	CASSLGPLASQETQYF
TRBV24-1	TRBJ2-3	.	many	TGTGCCACCAGTGACCCAGGGACAGATACGCAGTATTTT	CATSDPGTDTQYF
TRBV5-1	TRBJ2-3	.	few	TGCGCCAGCAGCTTGGCCGGGGTGGATACGCAGTATTTT	CASSLAGVDTQYF
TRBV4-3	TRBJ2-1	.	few	TGCGCCAGCAGCCACCCGGGACGCAACAATGAGCAGTTCTTC	CASSHPGRNNEQFF
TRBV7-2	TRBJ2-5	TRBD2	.	TGTGCCAGCAGCTCGGGACTAGCTCAACAAGAGACCCAGTACTTC	CASSSGLAQQETQYF
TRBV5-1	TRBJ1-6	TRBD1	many	TGCGCCAGCAGCTTTCGGACAGGATATAATTCACCCCTCCACTTT	CASSFRTGYNSPLHF
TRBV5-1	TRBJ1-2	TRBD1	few	TGCGCCAGCAGCTGGGGAGGTCAGGGGGCGCCGAAAGGCTACACCTTC	CASSWGGQGAPKGYTF
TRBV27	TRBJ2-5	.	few	TGTGCCAGCAGTTTTAGCAGGGATGAGACCCAGTACTTC	CASSFSRDETQYF
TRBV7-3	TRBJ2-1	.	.	TGTGCCAGCAGCTTATACAGCTCCTACAATGAGCAGTTCTTC	CASSLYSSYNEQFF
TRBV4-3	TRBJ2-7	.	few	TGCGCCAGCAGCCAAGATCGAACCGGCGTGGATGAGCAGTACTTC	CASSQDRTGVDEQYF
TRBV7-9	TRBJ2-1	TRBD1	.	TGTGCCAGCAGCTTATTTCAGGGGGCGTTATACAATGAGCAGTTCTTC	CASSLFQGALYNEQFF
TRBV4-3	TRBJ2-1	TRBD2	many	TGCGCCAGCAGCCCCCGGCGGGGGAGCTCCTACAATGAGCAGTTCTTC	CASSPRRGSSYNEQFF
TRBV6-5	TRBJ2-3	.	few	TGTGCCAGCAGTTACTCGATAATCCCGAGTGGGAGCACAGATACGCAGTATTTT	CASSYSIIPSGSTDTQYF
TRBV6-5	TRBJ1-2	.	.	TGTGCCAGCAGTTTCGGACCGGGGTCGGGAGGCTACACCTTC	CASSFGPGSGGYTF
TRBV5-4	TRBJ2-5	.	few	TGTGCCAGCAGCTTGGTGCCCCTGCCGGTTGAGACCCAGTACTTC	CASSLVPLPVETQYF
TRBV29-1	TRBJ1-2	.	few	TGCAGCGTTGATACCAACGGGCTGGGTATCCTCGGGGACTACACCTTC	CSVDTNGLGILGDYTF
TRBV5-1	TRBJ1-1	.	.	TGCGCCAGCAGCGCCGACAGTGGCCCTGAAGCTTTCTTT	CASSADSGPEAFF
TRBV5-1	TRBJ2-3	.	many	TGCGCCAGCAGGGTAGGGGGAGTCACAGATACGCAGTATTTT	CASRVGGVTDTQYF
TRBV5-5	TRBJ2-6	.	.	TGTGCCAGCAGCCCGGGACATCACTCTGGGGCCAACGTCCTGACTTTC	CASSPGHHSGANVLTF
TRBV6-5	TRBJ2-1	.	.	TGTGCCAGCACTACCCCCGGGGCGAGGGATGAGCAGTTCTTC	CASTTPGARDEQFF
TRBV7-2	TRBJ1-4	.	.	TGTGCCAGCAGCTTGGGTCCTGCGGAAAAACTGTTTTTT	CASSLGPAEKLFF
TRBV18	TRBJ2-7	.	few	TGTGCCAGCTCACCGAGAGACAGACAAGGCTACGAGCAGTACTTC	CASSPRDRQGYEQYF
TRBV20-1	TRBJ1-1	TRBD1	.	TGCAGTGCAAATTGGGACAGGCGCACTGAAGCTTTCTTT	CSANWDRRTEAFF
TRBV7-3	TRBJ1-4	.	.	TGTGCCAGCAGCGCGACAGGCTCGCCCGCGGAAAAACTGTTTTTT	CASSATGSPAEKLFF
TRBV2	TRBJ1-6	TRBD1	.	TGTGCCAGCAGTCGAGAACAGGGGGTAGGATCACCCCTCCACTTT	CASSREQGVGSPLHF
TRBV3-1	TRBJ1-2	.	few	TGTGCCAGCAGCCGATGGACTTCTAACTATGGCTACACCTTC	CASSRWTSNYGYTF